This T cell receptor (beta chain) derives from a study of cytomegalovirus exposure and HLA in healthy donors. The germline CDR1 and CDR2 sequences are LNHNV and YYDKDF (reference sequence). V was shortened by 1 base and J by 4 bases, with 13 bases between the two germline ends. CDR3 size: 15 residues. Remarks on this clone: No antigen is known for it.

In the PCR, 60 Vbeta and 13 Jbeta primers were used. In the authors' workflow: In a later analysis, of 80 million to 90 million unique beta chains, around 11 million appeared in at least two donors. Profiled with immunoSEQ multiplex PCR; TCRdb holds only in-frame clones, not every one. The V and J calls and clone size come from that table; D and trimming were worked out from the DNA. Found here are more than 95,000 clones, about 79% of them singletons; the top ten hold just under 2%. Study observations and caveats: As a later analysis revealed, most CMV-associated TCR beta chains appeared HLA-restricted. It is likely that the observed cluster of highly shared sequence variants was a sequencing artifact.

This TCR was sampled from a man aged 45 to 65 in good health and CMV-seronegative. Sequencing was carried out using PBMCs. The rearrangement uses TRBV15 and TRBJ2-5, with a possible D match to TRBD1 (6 bases). CDR3 sequence (DNA): TGTGCCACCAGCAGAGGGGGGCAGGGGAGAGAGACCCAGTACTTC. Translation: CATSRGGQGRETQYF.